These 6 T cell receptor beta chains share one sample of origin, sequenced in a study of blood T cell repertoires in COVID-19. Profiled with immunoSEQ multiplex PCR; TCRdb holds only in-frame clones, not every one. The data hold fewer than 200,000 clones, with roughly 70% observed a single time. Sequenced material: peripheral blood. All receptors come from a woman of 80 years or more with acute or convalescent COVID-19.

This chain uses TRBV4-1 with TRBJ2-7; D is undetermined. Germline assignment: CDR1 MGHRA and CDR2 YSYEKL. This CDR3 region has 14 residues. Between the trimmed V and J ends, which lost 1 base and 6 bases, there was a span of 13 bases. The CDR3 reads CASSQVNPGVEQYF. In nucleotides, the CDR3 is TGCGCCAGCAGCCAAGTCAATCCGGGTGTCGAGCAGTACTTC.

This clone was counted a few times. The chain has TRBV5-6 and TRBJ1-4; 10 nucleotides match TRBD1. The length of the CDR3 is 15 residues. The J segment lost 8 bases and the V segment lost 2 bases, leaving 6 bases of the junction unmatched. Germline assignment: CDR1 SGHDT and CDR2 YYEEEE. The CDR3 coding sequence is TGTGCCAGCAGCTTCCGAACGGGACAGGGGGAAAAACTGTTTTTT. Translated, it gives CASSFRTGQGEKLFF.

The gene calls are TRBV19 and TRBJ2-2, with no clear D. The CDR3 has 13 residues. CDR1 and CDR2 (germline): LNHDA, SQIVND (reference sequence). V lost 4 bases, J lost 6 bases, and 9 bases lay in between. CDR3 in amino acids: CASSKQFPGELFF. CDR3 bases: TGTGCCAGTAGTAAACAGTTCCCCGGGGAGCTGTTTTTT. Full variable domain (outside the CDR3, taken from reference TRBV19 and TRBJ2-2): DGGITQSPKYLFRKEGQNVTLSCEQNLNHDAMYWYRQDPGQGLRLIYYSQIVNDFQKGDIAEGYSVSREKKESFPLTVTSAQKNPTAFYLCASSKQFPGELFFGEGSRLTVL.

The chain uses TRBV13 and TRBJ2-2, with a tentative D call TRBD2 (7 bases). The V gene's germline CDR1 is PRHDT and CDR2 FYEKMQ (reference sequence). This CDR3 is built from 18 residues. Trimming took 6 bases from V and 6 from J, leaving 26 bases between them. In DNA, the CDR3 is TGTGCCAGCAGTTACGGTGGGGGGGCAGCTATGCTCGCCGGGGAGCTGTTTTTT. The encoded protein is CASSYGGGAAMLAGELFF.

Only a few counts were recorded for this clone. The CDR3 protein is CASSPRTGKGETQYF. The CDR3 nucleotides are TGTGCCAGTAGTCCACGGACAGGGAAGGGGGAGACCCAGTACTTC. This sequence joins TRBV19 and TRBJ2-5; 8 bases are a match to TRBD1. Per germline, CDR1 LNHDA and CDR2 SQIVND (reference sequence). J was trimmed by 5 bases and V by 5 bases; bases with no gene match: 10. This CDR3 has 15 amino acids.

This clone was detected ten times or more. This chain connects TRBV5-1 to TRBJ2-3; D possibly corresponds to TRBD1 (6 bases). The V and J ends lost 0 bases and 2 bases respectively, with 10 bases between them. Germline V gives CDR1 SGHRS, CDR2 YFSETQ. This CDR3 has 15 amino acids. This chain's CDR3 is CASSLGGGFTDTQYF. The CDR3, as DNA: TGCGCCAGCAGCTTGGGAGGGGGATTCACAGATACGCAGTATTTT. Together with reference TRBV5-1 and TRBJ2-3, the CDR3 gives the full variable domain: KAGVTQTPRYLIKTRGQQVTLSCSPISGHRSVSWYQQTPGQGLQFLFEYFSETQRNKGNFPGRFSGRQFSNSRSEMNVSTLELGDSALYLCASSLGGGFTDTQYFGPGTRLTVL.